The source of this TCR beta chain is a study of CD8+CD57+ T cells in acquired aplastic anemia. Study-level points and caveats: Researchers report that twenty-nine CD8+ CDR3 sequences appeared in both patients and controls.

Note on this clonotype: As yet, its antigen is unknown.

Genomic DNA acted as the template from which TCR beta VDJ combination and CDR3 sequence profiling were carried out. One entry per CDR3 protein results from TCRdb running MiXCR on the reads. The table lists hundreds of thousands of distinct CDR3 sequences, around 33% of them singletons, with around 0.82% in the top ten. From germline, CDR1 is GTSNPN and CDR2 SVGIG (reference sequence). The CDR3 runs to 13 residues. Trimming removed 2 bases at V and 8 bases at J, with 15 bases between. Before being chosen for sequencing, patients had shown CD8+CD57+ cell expansion by flow cytometry. Patients were treatment-naive when blood was sampled.

Material: sorted CD4+, CD8+, or CD8+CD57+ T cells (not recorded which) from PBMCs. The chain is built from TRBV30 and TRBJ1-2; maybe TRBD1 (6 bases). The sequence derives from a human donor with aplastic anemia. The CDR3 DNA is TGTGCCTGGAGTCCGCGAGGCGGGGGCGGCTACACCTTC. The encoded protein is CAWSPRGGGGYTF. Full variable domain (remainder filled in from reference TRBV30 and TRBJ1-2): SQTIHQWPATLVQPVGSPLSLECTVEGTSNPNLYWYRQAAGRGLQLLFYSVGIGQISSEVPQNLSASRPQDRQFILSSKKLLLSDSGFYLCAWSPRGGGGYTFGSGTRLTVV.